One and the same sample provided the 30 T cell receptor beta chains below, sequenced in a study of cytomegalovirus exposure and HLA in healthy donors. In the PCR, 60 Vbeta and 13 Jbeta primers were used. Assay: immunoSEQ multiplex PCR; the TCRdb copy retains only in-frame clones and omits some. Of 90,000 to 130,000 clones in the sample, under 85% were seen once. Sequences were obtained from PBMCs. The receptors derive from a man aged 25 to 40 in good health and CMV-seropositive.

This clone came up once. V is TRBV6-5 and J is TRBJ2-5; tentatively, D is TRBD1 (5 bases). The ends were cut back, 3 bases at V and 1 base at J, with 15 bases in the middle. The CDR3 totals 16 residues. Germline lookup yields CDR1 MNHEY and CDR2 SVGAGI. The CDR3 sequence: CASSYRGRAFQETQYF. As DNA, the CDR3 is TGTGCCAGCAGTTATAGGGGTCGGGCCTTCCAAGAGACCCAGTACTTC.

This clone was recorded a few times. The chain links TRBV4-1 to TRBJ1-1; possibly TRBD1 for D (5 bases). CDR3 length: 14 residues. V gave up 1 base and J gave up 2 bases, with 8 bases separating them. Germline lookup yields CDR1 MGHRA and CDR2 YSYEKL. Here the CDR3 reads CASSQGQYNTEAFF. CDR3 nucleotides: TGCGCCAGCAGCCAAGGACAGTATAACACTGAAGCTTTCTTT.

This clone was counted only a few times. The chain uses TRBV10-3 and TRBJ1-1; 10 nucleotides align to TRBD1. The V gene end was trimmed by 9 bases and the J gene end by 1 base; junction bases not matched to a gene: 11. The CDR3 has 16 amino acids. Germline-derived CDR1 and CDR2 are ENHRY and SYGVKD. The CDR3: CAISPGTGAGNTEAFF. The CDR3, as DNA: TGTGCCATTAGTCCCGGGACAGGGGCCGGGAACACTGAAGCTTTCTTT.

This chain connects TRBV10-2 to TRBJ2-3, with D possibly matching TRBD2 (6 bases). Between the trimmed V and J ends, which lost 5 bases and 0 bases, there was a span of 15 bases. The CDR3 is 16 residues long. The germline V gene encodes CDR1 WSHSY and CDR2 SAAADI. The CDR3 sequence: CASSRVLLASTDTQYF. CDR3 bases: TGCGCCAGCAGTCGGGTCCTACTAGCTAGCACAGATACGCAGTATTTT.

The gene calls are TRBV13 and TRBJ2-7, with 8 bases lining up with TRBD2. The CDR3 contains 14 residues. Germline CDR1 is PRHDT and CDR2 is FYEKMQ (reference sequence). After removal of 8 bases from V and 3 bases from J, the junction contained 9 bases not matched to a gene. CDR3 residues: CASSRGADLYEQYF. CDR3 coding DNA: TGTGCCAGCTCGCGGGGGGCCGATCTCTACGAGCAGTACTTC.

This clone showed up just a few times. The chain links TRBV27 to TRBJ1-1; D not resolved. This CDR3 contains 16 residues. V dropped 5 bases and J dropped 4 bases, with 20 bases sitting between them. The germline V gene has CDR1 MNHEY and CDR2 SMNVEV (reference sequence). For the CDR3, the DNA is TGTGCCAGCAGTCCATCGTCGGGGTTCTTAGGCACTGAAGCTTTCTTT. It translates to CASSPSSGFLGTEAFF.

This clone came up a few times. The chain uses TRBV5-1 and TRBJ1-4; a weak D match, TRBD1 (6 bases). CDR1 is SGHRS and CDR2 is YFSETQ in the germline V gene. The CDR3 runs 16 residues. Trimming removed 4 bases from V and 5 bases from J, with 18 bases in between. The CDR3 loop reads CASSPTSRGPNEKLFF. As DNA, the CDR3 is TGCGCCAGCAGCCCAACTTCGCGGGGGCCCAATGAAAAACTGTTTTTT.

The rearrangement joins TRBV19 to TRBJ1-2; 9 bases are a match to TRBD1. V was pared by 5 bases and J by 2 bases, with 9 bases of the junction left unmatched. The CDR3 has 16 residues. Germline CDR1 reads LNHDA; CDR2 reads SQIVND (reference sequence). In DNA, the CDR3 is TGTGCCAGTAGTTCCACCCCCGGGACAGGGAACTATGGCTACACCTTC. Translation gives CASSSTPGTGNYGYTF.

This chain uses TRBV10-1 with TRBJ2-5; D may be TRBD2 (7 bases). The DNA end favors TRBJ2-7, so the J call may be wrong. The germline gives CDR1 WNHNN, CDR2 SYGVQD (reference sequence). The CDR3 is 16 residues long. The DNA of the CDR3 is TGCGCCAGCAGCCTACCGGGGGGACACTGCTTGTACGAGCAGTACTTC. This encodes CASSLPGGHCLYEQYF.

This chain uses TRBV5-6 with TRBJ1-1, with 8 bases identical to TRBD1. The CDR3 is 15 residues long. The germline CDR1 and CDR2 sequences are SGHDT and YYEEEE. Trimming at V came to 2 bases and at J to 4 bases, leaving 7 bases not matched to a gene. The CDR3 DNA sequence: TGTGCCAGCAGCTTCGACAGGGGCAGTGGCACTGAAGCTTTCTTT. The encoded protein is CASSFDRGSGTEAFF.

This chain links TRBV10-3 with TRBJ2-3; 7 positions agree with TRBD2. Germline CDR1 ENHRY, CDR2 SYGVKD. The CDR3 is 15 amino acids. V gave up 7 bases and J gave up 2 bases; unmatched junction bases: 9. DNA of the CDR3: TGTGCCATCACTCTAGGCGGGGGTACCACAGATACGCAGTATTTT. It yields the protein CAITLGGGTTDTQYF.

Only one count was recorded for this clone. V is TRBV27 and J is TRBJ2-7; 7 bases are shared with TRBD2. With V trimmed by 5 bases and J by 3 bases, 7 bases remained unmatched. Germline lookup yields CDR1 MNHEY and CDR2 SMNVEV (reference sequence). This CDR3 comprises 14 residues. In DNA, the CDR3 is TGTGCCAGCAGTGCGGGTCTAGCGGACTACGAGCAGTACTTC. As protein: CASSAGLADYEQYF.

This chain links TRBV7-2 with TRBJ2-5; 7 bases fit TRBD1. The CDR3 extends over 17 amino acids. The V gene end was trimmed by 0 bases and the J gene end by 5 bases; junction bases not matched to a gene: 12. CDR1 is SGHTA and CDR2 is FQGNSA in the germline V gene. CDR3 sequence reads: CASSLAIDRVVQETQYF. CDR3 nucleotide sequence: TGTGCCAGCAGCTTAGCTATTGACAGGGTCGTTCAGGAGACCCAGTACTTC.

The chain joins TRBV19 to TRBJ1-2, with 11 positions matching TRBD1. The germline gives CDR1 LNHDA, CDR2 SQIVND (reference sequence). This CDR3 is 15 amino acids long. Trimming at V came to 5 bases and at J to 5 bases, leaving 7 bases not matched to a gene. CDR3 sequence (DNA): TGTGCCAGTAGTCCCGGACAGGGGGCTGTATATGGCTACACCTTC. Translating gives CASSPGQGAVYGYTF.

The V and J genes are TRBV2 and TRBJ2-7; TRBD2 is a possible D gene (5 bases). This CDR3 has 13 residues. The V end was cut by 6 bases, the J end by 2 bases, with 11 bases between. CDR1 is SNHLY and CDR2 is FYNNEI in the germline V gene. The CDR3 bases are TGTGCCAGCAGCGGGAATGGGGCCTACGAGCAGTACTTC. Its protein is CASSGNGAYEQYF.

This chain uses TRBV18 with TRBJ2-7, with D perhaps TRBD1 (5 bases). This CDR3 has 11 residues. Trimming removed 5 bases at V and 3 bases at J, with 5 bases between. Germline-derived CDR1 and CDR2 are KGHSH and LQKENI. For the CDR3, the DNA is TGTGCCAGCTCAGACAGCTACGAGCAGTACTTC. Translating it yields CASSDSYEQYF.

The chain employs TRBV7-9 and TRBJ1-6, with a possible D match to TRBD1 (6 bases). The CDR3 loop spans 14 amino acids. Looked up from germline, CDR1 is SEHNR and CDR2 is FQNEAQ (reference sequence). Between the trimmed V and J ends, which lost 5 bases and 7 bases, there was a span of 12 bases. CDR3 nucleotides: TGTGCCAGCAGCGAACGGGACACAAATTCACCCCTCCACTTT. This codes for CASSERDTNSPLHF.

J is TRBJ1-2 and V is TRBV5-1; D not resolved. CDR3 length: 16 residues. CDR1 is SGHRS and CDR2 is YFSETQ in the germline V gene. V was shortened by 0 bases and J by 1 base, with 13 bases between the two germline ends. In nucleotides, the CDR3 is TGCGCCAGCAGCTTGGATTCTGGAGGGAGTAACTATGGCTACACCTTC. Its protein product is CASSLDSGGSNYGYTF.

The V call is TRBV7-8, the J call TRBJ1-5; 9 bases match TRBD1. Germline CDR1 and CDR2: SGHVS and FQNEAQ. CDR3 size: 15 residues. The ends lost 1 base at V and 7 bases at J; junction bases unmatched: 5. This CDR3 reads CASSLGDRDGQPQHF. The DNA of the CDR3 is TGTGCCAGCAGCTTAGGGGACAGGGACGGGCAGCCCCAGCATTTT. Drawing the rest from reference TRBV7-8 and TRBJ1-5, the complete variable domain is GAGVSQSPRYKVAKRGQDVALRCDPISGHVSLFWYQQALGQGPEFLTYFQNEAQLDKSGLPSDRFFAERPEGSVSTLKIQRTQQEDSAVYLCASSLGDRDGQPQHFGDGTRLSIL.

The chain is built from TRBV19 and TRBJ2-3; TRBD1 matches 10 bases. The CDR3 totals 16 residues. J was trimmed by 2 bases and V by 3 bases; bases with no gene match: 5. CDR1 LNHDA and CDR2 SQIVND come from the germline V gene (reference sequence). This CDR3 is CASSMGQGSITDTQYF. CDR3 in DNA: TGTGCCAGTAGTATGGGACAGGGGTCAATCACAGATACGCAGTATTTT.

The chain combines TRBV28 with TRBJ1-2; 7 positions agree with TRBD1. The CDR3 spans 20 residues. After removal of 6 bases from V and 7 bases from J, the junction contained 29 bases not matched to a gene. The germline V gene has CDR1 MDHEN and CDR2 SYDVKM. CDR3: CASSGFKSWDIKRQGIGYTF. The CDR3 coding sequence is TGTGCCAGCAGCGGTTTTAAATCGTGGGACATAAAAAGACAGGGCATTGGCTACACCTTC.

V gene TRBV25-1 combines with J gene TRBJ1-1; 7 bases are shared with TRBD1. This CDR3 has 13 residues. The V segment lost 6 bases and the J segment 1 base; nucleotides outside the gene matches: 2. Germline V CDR1 and CDR2: MGHDK, SYGVNS. CDR3: CASRRTGNTEAFF. In DNA, the CDR3 is TGTGCCAGCAGGCGGACAGGGAACACTGAAGCTTTCTTT.

The sample holds one count of this clone. Here the CDR3 reads CASSRGEQEGQPQHF. Written as DNA, the CDR3 is TGCGCCAGCAGCCGTGGTGAACAGGAAGGACAGCCCCAGCATTTT. This chain joins TRBV5-1 and TRBJ1-5, with D maybe TRBD1 (5 bases). V was pared by 4 bases and J by 7 bases, with 18 bases between. CDR1 SGHRS and CDR2 YFSETQ come from the germline V gene. CDR3 length equals 15 residues.

This chain connects TRBV30 to TRBJ2-5; 7 bases match TRBD2. V was pared by 0 bases and J by 3 bases, with 10 bases of the junction left unmatched. CDR1 is GTSNPN, CDR2 SVGIG, per germline (reference sequence). CDR3 length equals 16 residues. Here the CDR3 reads CAWSVDSRDYKETQYF. CDR3 DNA sequence: TGTGCCTGGAGTGTAGACAGTAGGGACTACAAAGAGACCCAGTACTTC.

The chain is built from TRBV7-2 and TRBJ2-5, with a weak D call TRBD2 (7 bases). The CDR3 consists of 14 residues. The V gene lost 2 bases and the J gene lost 5 bases, with 12 bases spanning the gap. Germline V gene lookup returns CDR1 SGHTA and CDR2 FQGNSA. CDR3 in DNA: TGTGCCAGCAGCTTAAGGGGGGGCAGGGAGACCCAGTACTTC. Translated: CASSLRGGRETQYF.

V gene TRBV13 combines with J gene TRBJ2-7; 7 nucleotides match TRBD2. This CDR3 has 13 amino acids. J gave up 7 bases and V 8 bases, and 11 bases lay outside the gene matches. Germline V gene data show CDR1 as PRHDT and CDR2 as FYEKMQ (reference sequence). DNA for the CDR3: TGTGCCAGCTCGAGGGCCATGGGGGGGGAGCAGTACTTC. It specifies CASSRAMGGEQYF. Full variable domain (outside the CDR3, taken from reference TRBV13 and TRBJ2-7): AAGVIQSPRHLIKEKRETATLKCYPIPRHDTVYWYQQGPGQDPQFLISFYEKMQSDKGSIPDRFSAQQFSDYHSELNMSSLELGDSALYFCASSRAMGGEQYFGPGTRLTVT.

This clone was seen only once. The gene calls are TRBV4-3 and TRBJ2-7; the D gene is possibly TRBD1 (5 bases). CDR1 LGHNA and CDR2 YSLEER come from the germline V gene. Trimming pared 3 bases from V and 3 bases from J, leaving 18 bases between. This CDR3 has 16 amino acids. CDR3 in DNA: TGCGCCAGCAGCCACCAGCAGGGTGCGCCCCTCTACGAGCAGTACTTC. Protein: CASSHQQGAPLYEQYF.

This clone has only one observation. V and J are TRBV19 and TRBJ2-7; D might be TRBD2 (7 bases). Germline CDR1 and CDR2: LNHDA and SQIVND (reference sequence). CDR3 length: 15 residues. V lost 3 bases, J lost 4 bases, and 16 bases lay in between. In nucleotides, the CDR3 is TGTGCCAGTAGTATCGAAGAGGGGGGGGTTTACGAGCAGTACTTC. It translates to CASSIEEGGVYEQYF.

The chain carries TRBV10-3 and TRBJ1-5; no definite D call. The germline gives CDR1 ENHRY, CDR2 SYGVKD. The CDR3 consists of 15 residues. The ends were cut back, 10 bases at V and 7 bases at J, with 23 bases in the middle. The CDR3 protein is CAKDLLGRRKQPQHF. The CDR3 DNA sequence: TGTGCCAAGGACTTGTTAGGGAGGCGAAAACAGCCCCAGCATTTT.

This clone was detected a few times. The CDR3 is CASSRGQWKFEAFF. The CDR3 DNA reads TGTGCCAGCAGCCGCGGACAGTGGAAATTTGAAGCTTTCTTT. V gene TRBV7-5 combines with J gene TRBJ1-1; the table assigns TRBD1, which was not confirmed against the DNA. TRBV7-5 is classified as a pseudogene. CDR3 length: 14 amino acids.